A single T cell receptor (beta chain) is shown here with its context. An end of the junction differs from the germline gene, which may be a read error. These data are taken from a study of patients and donors after allogeneic stem cell transplantation. TCRdb called the RT-PCR reads again in MiXCR, with one record for every CDR3 protein. Found here are about a million distinct CDR3 sequences, 15% to 20% of them singletons; the top ten hold roughly 6%. There are 15 residues in the CDR3. In germline, CDR1 is SSHAT, CDR2 FNYEAQ (reference sequence). The rearrangement uses TRBV7-7 and TRBJ2-5; perhaps TRBD2 as D (6 bases). This clonotype was obtained from a human donor who was either an allogeneic HSCT recipient or a stem cell or donor lymphocyte infusion donor (not recorded which). It is not recorded whose cells these are; they may come from a transplant donor. Material for sequencing was blood, either unsorted or a sorted T cell fraction (not recorded which). CDR3 protein: CASSLVLRGQETQYF. The CDR3 coding sequence is TGTGCTAGCAGCTTAGTTTTGCGGGGCCAAGAGACCCAGTACTTC.